What follows are 22 T cell receptor beta chains derived from one specimen sequenced in a study of blood T cell repertoires in COVID-19. The repertoire was sequenced with immunoSEQ multiplex PCR; TCRdb's copy has only in-frame clones and lacks some. Among around 40,000 clones, around 86% were seen once, and the ten largest hold 20% to 30%. The specimen was peripheral blood. The receptor set was obtained from a man aged 50-59 years with active or convalescent COVID-19.

J is TRBJ2-3 and V is TRBV19; 8 positions agree with TRBD1. Trimming removed 5 bases from V and 1 base from J; junction bases left unmatched: 8. The length of the CDR3 is 16 residues. The germline V gene encodes CDR1 LNHDA and CDR2 SQIVND (reference sequence). The CDR3 is CASSAQGAWGTDTQYF. The CDR3 DNA is TGTGCCAGTAGTGCCCAGGGGGCTTGGGGCACAGATACGCAGTATTTT.

The chain employs TRBV7-2 and TRBJ2-1, with 8 bases lining up with TRBD2. The germline V gene encodes CDR1 SGHTA and CDR2 FQGNSA. Trimming removed 0 bases from V and 7 bases from J; junction bases left unmatched: 5. The CDR3 is made up of 15 amino acids. CDR3 amino acids: CASSLAGGRLNEQFF. CDR3 DNA: TGTGCCAGCAGCTTAGCTGGCGGGAGGTTGAATGAGCAGTTCTTC.

This chain connects TRBV30 to TRBJ1-2; no firm D call. In germline, CDR1 is GTSNPN, CDR2 SVGIG (reference sequence). This CDR3 has 15 residues. Trimming removed 0 bases at V and 4 bases at J, with 15 bases between. The DNA of the CDR3 is TGTGCCTGGAGTGTAAGAGGTGGCATGAGCTATGGCTACACCTTC. Its protein is CAWSVRGGMSYGYTF.

The DNA for the CDR3 is TGTGCCAGCACCCCCACCACTAGCGGGAGCGGTGAGCAGTTCTTC. Translated, it gives CASTPTTSGSGEQFF. The rearrangement links TRBV2 to TRBJ2-1, with 11 nucleotides matching TRBD2. Germline V gene sequence: CDR1 SNHLY, CDR2 FYNNEI. This CDR3 region has 15 residues. Losses at the gene ends were 7 bases for V and 9 bases for J; bases not matched to a gene: 11.

This clone has just one count. The CDR3 is CAISEGGVAQYF. CDR3 nucleotides: TGTGCCATCAGTGAGGGGGGGGTGGCGCAGTATTTT. This chain uses TRBV10-3 with TRBJ2-3; 7 bases line up with TRBD2. After removal of 2 bases from V and 10 bases from J, the junction contained 3 bases not matched to a gene. There are 12 residues in the CDR3. The germline V gene encodes CDR1 ENHRY and CDR2 SYGVKD.

The V call is TRBV19, the J call TRBJ2-3, with 10 bases aligning to TRBD2. In germline, CDR1 is LNHDA, CDR2 SQIVND (reference sequence). CDR3 size: 15 residues. V dropped 7 bases and J dropped 6; count of bases not matched to a gene: 10. The CDR3, as DNA: TGTGCCAGTACCACTAGCGGGGTAGGCGGGGATACGCAGTATTTT. Translation gives CASTTSGVGGDTQYF.

The chain couples TRBV4-1 to TRBJ1-1; D gene unclear. Trimming removed 2 bases at V and 0 bases at J, with 10 bases between. The germline V gene has CDR1 MGHRA and CDR2 YSYEKL. The CDR3 length is 15 residues. CDR3 protein: CASSQQAAMNTEAFF. The CDR3 DNA reads TGCGCCAGCAGCCAACAGGCAGCCATGAACACTGAAGCTTTCTTT.

This clone occurred once. The V and J genes are TRBV9 and TRBJ1-5; no reliable D call. V lost 0 bases and J 8 bases, leaving 15 bases between the germline ends. Germline V lookup: CDR1 SGDLS, CDR2 YYNGEE. There are 15 residues in the CDR3. The CDR3 is CASSVEGDQVEPQHF. The CDR3 bases are TGTGCCAGCAGCGTAGAAGGTGACCAGGTGGAGCCCCAGCATTTT.

The chain links TRBV6-5 to TRBJ1-2; 10 nucleotides align to TRBD1. Losses at the gene ends were 8 bases for V and 8 bases for J; bases not matched to a gene: 2. CDR1 is MNHEY and CDR2 is SVGAGI in the germline V gene. CDR3 length: 11 residues. CDR3 sequence reads: CASGTGAGYTF. The DNA of the CDR3 is TGTGCCAGCGGGACAGGGGCAGGCTACACCTTC.

The gene calls are TRBV5-4 and TRBJ1-2, with 10 bases matching TRBD1. The CDR3 is 14 amino acids. V lost 3 bases to trimming and J lost 4 bases; unmatched junction nucleotides: 3. In germline, CDR1 is SGHNT, CDR2 YYREEE (reference sequence). CDR3 sequence (DNA): TGTGCCAGCAGCTGGGACAGGGGAGGCTATGGCTACACCTTC. It specifies CASSWDRGGYGYTF.

The chain couples TRBV25-1 to TRBJ1-2, with TRBD1 as a possible D gene (5 bases). This CDR3 spans 14 amino acids. With 6 bases removed from V and 4 bases from J, the gap between germline ends came to 15 bases. CDR1 and CDR2 (germline): MGHDK, SYGVNS. CDR3 sequence (DNA): TGTGCCAGCAGAAACACAGGTGATGGCTATGGCTACACCTTC. It translates to CASRNTGDGYGYTF.

The gene calls are TRBV5-5 and TRBJ1-4, with 7 bases lining up with TRBD1. Germline V gene sequence: CDR1 SGHKS, CDR2 YYEKEE (reference sequence). This CDR3 spans 16 amino acids. V lost 4 bases, J lost 0 bases, and 6 bases stayed unmatched. The CDR3 DNA is TGTGCCAGCAGCCACGACAGGGCTGCAACTAATGAAAAACTGTTTTTT. It codes for CASSHDRAATNEKLFF.

In this sample, this clone turned up once. This CDR3 reads CASSLARGKAGGTQYF. CDR3 DNA: TGTGCCAGCAGCTTAGCGAGGGGGAAGGCGGGCGGGACCCAGTACTTC. V gene TRBV7-2 combines with J gene TRBJ2-5, with D maybe TRBD1 (6 bases). The CDR3 is made up of 16 amino acids. V dropped 0 bases and J dropped 7 bases, with 18 bases sitting between them. CDR1 is SGHTA and CDR2 is FQGNSA in the germline V gene.

V is TRBV19 and J is TRBJ2-5, with 7 bases fitting TRBD1. V lost 2 bases to trimming and J lost 6 bases; unmatched junction nucleotides: 12. CDR1 and CDR2 (germline): LNHDA, SQIVND (reference sequence). The CDR3 extends over 16 amino acids. DNA of the CDR3: TGTGCCAGTAGTATATTTCCAGGGGGAATCAGAAAGACCCAGTACTTC. This codes for CASSIFPGGIRKTQYF.

J is TRBJ2-7 and V is TRBV11-2; no firm D call. Trimming removed 2 bases from V and 6 bases from J, with 11 bases in between. Germline CDR1 is SGHAT and CDR2 is FQNNGV. This CDR3 has 13 amino acids. The CDR3 protein is CASSLSSRGEQYF. In DNA form, the CDR3 reads TGTGCCAGCAGCTTATCGAGCAGAGGCGAGCAGTACTTC.

The V gene is TRBV30, the J gene TRBJ2-5; a possible D gene is TRBD2 (7 bases). The CDR3 consists of 12 residues. CDR1 is GTSNPN, CDR2 SVGIG, per germline (reference sequence). Deletions cut 2 bases from V and 7 bases from J, with 11 bases between. The CDR3 DNA follows: TGTGCCTGGAGTCGGGGGGCTCGGACCCAGTACTTC. It codes for CAWSRGARTQYF.

The chain employs TRBV5-4 and TRBJ2-7; possible D gene TRBD1, 5 bases. The V gene's germline CDR1 is SGHNT and CDR2 YYREEE (reference sequence). This CDR3 is 13 amino acids long. The ends were cut back, 2 bases at V and 3 bases at J, with 9 bases in the middle. The CDR3 DNA follows: TGTGCCAGCAGCTTTAGGGGAAGCTACGAGCAGTACTTC. This codes for CASSFRGSYEQYF. Filled out from reference TRBV5-4 and TRBJ2-7, the complete variable domain reads ETGVTQSPTHLIKTRGQQVTLRCSSQSGHNTVSWYQQALGQGPQFIFQYYREEENGRGNFPPRFSGLQFPNYSSELNVNALELDDSALYLCASSFRGSYEQYFGPGTRLTVT.

This clone was found once. The chain links TRBV29-1 to TRBJ1-5, with D maybe TRBD1 (6 bases). CDR3 length: 13 amino acids. V shed 6 bases and J shed 2 bases, with 11 bases lying between them. Per the germline V gene, CDR1 is SQVTM and CDR2 is ANQGSEA. CDR3 residues: CSVRGRGNQPQHF. The CDR3 bases are TGCAGCGTGAGGGGGAGAGGCAATCAGCCCCAGCATTTT.

The table lists this clone with a count of one. V gene TRBV5-5 combines with J gene TRBJ2-7; D may be TRBD2 (6 bases). The CDR3 runs 15 residues. Trimming took off 5 bases at V and 6 bases at J, with 21 bases between the two ends. The germline V gene has CDR1 SGHKS and CDR2 YYEKEE (reference sequence). The CDR3 here is CASREGRGRGGEQYF. The CDR3 DNA reads TGTGCCAGCAGGGAGGGCCGGGGTAGGGGCGGCGAGCAGTACTTC.

This chain links TRBV7-8 with TRBJ2-7; tentatively, D is TRBD1 (5 bases). Germline V lookup: CDR1 SGHVS, CDR2 FQNEAQ. V dropped 3 bases and J dropped 1 base, with 13 bases sitting between them. The CDR3 runs 15 residues. CDR3 amino acids: CASSLSPGYSYEQYF. CDR3 DNA sequence: TGTGCCAGCAGCTTGTCCCCAGGGTATTCCTACGAGCAGTACTTC.

The rearrangement uses TRBV20-1 and TRBJ1-3, with 7 bases lining up with TRBD1. Trimming took 3 bases from V and 0 from J; bases not matched to a gene: 17. Per the germline V gene, CDR1 is DFQATT and CDR2 is SNEGSKA (reference sequence). The CDR3 consists of 19 residues. The CDR3 DNA sequence: TGCAGTGCTAGTCCCATCCCCGGGGACAGCAATCCCTCTGGAAACACCATATATTTT. It is translated as CSASPIPGDSNPSGNTIYF.

CDR3 sequence: CASSPPRVGNTEAFF. Written as DNA, the CDR3 is TGTGCCAGCTCACCACCCAGGGTTGGGAACACTGAAGCTTTCTTT. The genes are TRBV18 and TRBJ1-1; tentative D call: TRBD1 (5 bases). The germline V gene has CDR1 KGHSH and CDR2 LQKENI. Trimming removed 0 bases from V and 1 base from J, with 9 bases in between. This CDR3 has 15 residues. The variable domain in full, completed from reference TRBV18 and TRBJ1-1, reads NAGVMQNPRHLVRRRGQEARLRCSPMKGHSHVYWYRQLPEEGLKFMVYLQKENIIDESGMPKERFSAEFPKEGPSILRIQQVVRGDSAAYFCASSPPRVGNTEAFFGQGTRLTVV.